The 15 T cell receptor beta chains below were found in one sample sequenced in a study of cytomegalovirus exposure and HLA in healthy donors. Primers included in the PCR were 60 Vbeta and 13 Jbeta primers. Clones were sequenced by immunoSEQ multiplex PCR, and TCRdb holds only the in-frame ones, with some missing. The sample holds about 170,000 clones, approximately 84% seen once. The sample was PBMCs. Every receptor here comes from a man aged 18-30 years in good health and CMV-seropositive.

The J gene is TRBJ1-2, the V gene TRBV4-2; D is possibly TRBD1 (5 bases). The CDR3 spans 13 residues. Between the trimmed V and J ends, which lost 3 bases and 8 bases, there was a span of 13 bases. Per germline, CDR1 LGHNA and CDR2 YNFKEQ. The CDR3 loop reads CASSQTAEGGYTF. CDR3 DNA sequence: TGTGCCAGCAGCCAGACGGCGGAGGGGGGCTACACCTTC.

The chain is built from TRBV13 and TRBJ2-7, with D unresolved. Germline values: CDR1 PRHDT, CDR2 FYEKMQ (reference sequence). With 0 bases removed from V and 4 bases from J, the gap between germline ends came to 7 bases. This CDR3 is built from 13 residues. Here the CDR3 DNA reads TGTGCCAGCAGCTTAGGGGCACCTTACGAGCAGTACTTC. This sequence encodes CASSLGAPYEQYF.

The CDR3: CASSHWTSQETQYF. Written as DNA, the CDR3 is TGTGCCAGCAGCCATTGGACATCGCAAGAGACCCAGTACTTC. The V and J genes are TRBV5-5 and TRBJ2-5, with D possibly being TRBD1 (5 bases). The CDR3 runs 14 residues. Trimming stripped 4 bases from V and 2 bases from J, with 12 bases between. CDR1 is SGHKS and CDR2 is YYEKEE in the germline V gene (reference sequence).

As regards this clone: Germline and junction disagree at one end, which may indicate a read error. The chain joins TRBV6-4 to TRBJ1-6, with 9 bases that match TRBD1. Germline V gene data show CDR1 as MRHNA and CDR2 as SNTAGT. The CDR3 covers 15 residues. The CDR3 DNA reads as TGTGCCAGCAGGGACTCGGACAGGGGTAATTCACCCCTCCACTTT. Translation: CASRDSDRGNSPLHF.

The chain combines TRBV12-5 with TRBJ2-1; 7 bases fit TRBD2. The V segment lost 2 bases and the J segment 6 bases; nucleotides outside the gene matches: 4. Germline CDR1 reads LGHNT; CDR2 reads FRNRAP. CDR3 length equals 14 residues. CDR3 in DNA: TGTGCTAGTGGTTTGTTTGCTAGCGGCAATGAGCAGTTCTTC. This codes for CASGLFASGNEQFF.

The chain employs TRBV19 and TRBJ1-2, with TRBD1 matching over 11 bases. With 7 bases clipped from V and 5 bases from J, the junction kept 9 bases outside the gene matches. Germline V gene lookup returns CDR1 LNHDA and CDR2 SQIVND (reference sequence). The CDR3 runs to 15 residues. Written as DNA, the CDR3 is TGTGCCAGTACCGGGACAGGGGGTGCGAATTATGGCTACACCTTC. Translated, it gives CASTGTGGANYGYTF.

This clone was found a few times. DNA for the CDR3: TGTGCCAGCAGTTTGACAGCTAACTATGGCTACACCTTC. It specifies CASSLTANYGYTF. The chain joins TRBV6-5 to TRBJ1-2, with D tentatively TRBD1 (5 bases). Germline assignment: CDR1 MNHEY and CDR2 SVGAGI. CDR3 length: 13 amino acids. V was trimmed by 4 bases and J by 0 bases, leaving 6 bases between them.

This clone came up once. This chain connects TRBV2 to TRBJ1-5, with D tentatively TRBD1 (6 bases). V dropped 6 bases and J dropped 4 bases, with 10 bases sitting between them. The CDR3 has 13 residues. Germline V lookup: CDR1 SNHLY, CDR2 FYNNEI. This CDR3 reads CASRRGGNQPQHF. The CDR3 region has the DNA TGTGCCAGCAGAAGGGGGGGAAATCAGCCCCAGCATTTT.

The V call is TRBV27, the J call TRBJ2-5; D is unresolved. Deletions cut 4 bases from V and 5 bases from J, with 5 bases between. CDR3 size: 11 residues. Germline-derived CDR1 and CDR2 are MNHEY and SMNVEV (reference sequence). CDR3 region: CASSSAETQYF. CDR3 DNA: TGTGCCAGCAGTTCCGCGGAGACCCAGTACTTC.

The V call is TRBV6-5, the J call TRBJ2-5; tentatively, D is TRBD1 (5 bases). Germline V gene lookup returns CDR1 MNHEY and CDR2 SVGAGI. The CDR3 loop spans 16 amino acids. V lost 0 bases and J lost 4, with 15 bases in between. For the CDR3, the DNA is TGTGCCAGCAGTTACTCGAAGGGGCCAGGGCTAGAGACCCAGTACTTC. Translated, it gives CASSYSKGPGLETQYF.

The V gene is TRBV5-6, the J gene TRBJ2-7, with D possibly being TRBD1 (5 bases). From germline, CDR1 is SGHDT and CDR2 YYEEEE. Trimming took 0 bases from V and 2 from J, leaving 12 bases between them. The CDR3 is 15 amino acids. In DNA, the CDR3 is TGTGCCAGCAGCTTGGCCATCCAGGGCCCCTACGAGCAGTACTTC. This gives the protein CASSLAIQGPYEQYF.

This sequence joins TRBV6-5 and TRBJ2-3; weak D call: TRBD1 (6 bases). There are 15 residues in the CDR3. Germline V CDR1 and CDR2: MNHEY, SVGAGI. Trimming left V 6 bases short and J 2 bases short, with 15 bases between. CDR3 sequence: CASSRGQNPTDTQYF. CDR3 DNA: TGTGCCAGCAGCCGCGGACAGAATCCCACAGATACGCAGTATTTT.

This clone was detected only once. A read error may produce the germline difference seen at one junction end. This chain links TRBV7-9 with TRBJ1-6; tentatively, D is TRBD1 (5 bases). In germline, CDR1 is SEHNR, CDR2 FQNEAQ (reference sequence). CDR3 size: 16 residues. As DNA, the CDR3 is TGTTCCAGCAGCTGGACACCGGGCGGGAGTAATTCACCCCTCCACTTT. Amino acids: CSSSWTPGGSNSPLHF. The complete variable domain, with remaining parts taken from reference TRBV7-9 and TRBJ1-6, reads DTGVSQNPRHKITKRGQNVTFRCDPISEHNRLYWYRQTLGQGPEFLTYFQNEAQLEKSRLLSDRFSAERPKGSFSTLEIQRTEQGDSAMYLCSSSWTPGGSNSPLHFGNGTRLTVT.

The V and J genes are TRBV9 and TRBJ2-7; maybe TRBD2 (5 bases). This CDR3 spans 13 amino acids. Germline loops: CDR1 SGDLS, CDR2 YYNGEE. V lost 0 bases and J 6 bases, leaving 10 bases between the germline ends. The CDR3 sequence is CASSVGDGGEQYF. CDR3 nucleotides: TGTGCCAGCAGCGTAGGCGATGGAGGCGAGCAGTACTTC.

V usage is TRBV7-9 and J usage is TRBJ1-1, with unresolved D. The CDR3 is made up of 14 amino acids. Per germline, CDR1 SEHNR and CDR2 FQNEAQ (reference sequence). The ends were cut back, 5 bases at V and 1 base at J, with 11 bases in the middle. CDR3 nucleotide sequence: TGTGCCAGCAGCCTTGTAGAGGGGAACACTGAAGCTTTCTTT. Amino acid sequence: CASSLVEGNTEAFF.